This T cell receptor (beta chain) was recorded in a study of T cells after yellow fever vaccination. Points on this clonotype: The target antigen is unknown.

TCRdb re-called the 5' RACE reads with MiXCR, one entry per CDR3 protein. Of 250,000 or so distinct CDR3 sequences listed, 6% to 8% are singletons. Notes on the study in general: Subsequent booster samples again held most clones from primary vaccination (roughly 96% CD4, 85% to 90% CD8). Only a minor proportion of clonotypes was detected across both CD4 and CD8 compartments.

V lost 0 bases to trimming and J lost 2 bases, with 17 bases between them. Germline V gene data show CDR1 as LGHNA and CDR2 as YSLEER. The CDR3 totals 18 residues. This rearrangement joins TRBV4-3 to TRBJ2-1; D possibly corresponds to TRBD1 (6 bases). The clonotype comes from a man aged 25 to 40 who received the YFV17D yellow fever vaccine. Material: CD4+ T cells sorted from PBMCs, obtained on the day of the yellow fever booster vaccination. In nucleotides, the CDR3 is TGCGCCAGCAGCCAAGATCGACCGGACAGTCAGCCCTACAATGAGCAGTTCTTC. Amino acids: CASSQDRPDSQPYNEQFF.